What follows are 12 T cell receptor beta chains derived from one specimen sequenced in a study of CD8+ T cells in alopecia areata. The sequencing template was cDNA reverse transcribed from extracted RNA. Here immunoSEQ multiplex PCR was the method, and the copy in TCRdb shows in-frame clones only, minus some. The data contain 150,000 to 200,000 clones, roughly 66% of them singletons. Treatment denoted: oral pan-JAK inhibitor, 5-10 mg twice daily. Sample: CD4+ T cells sorted from blood, taken at week 24, from a patient treated with tofacitinib. The receptors shown here come from a human donor with alopecia areata.

The CDR3: CAWSVEVLGGKLFF. The CDR3 DNA reads as TGTGCCTGGAGTGTCGAGGTATTAGGGGGAAAACTGTTTTTT. The genes are TRBV30 and TRBJ1-4; tentatively, D is TRBD1 (6 bases). V gave up 0 bases and J gave up 10 bases, with 15 bases separating them. Germline V gene lookup returns CDR1 GTSNPN and CDR2 SVGIG (reference sequence). There are 14 residues in the CDR3.

This clone was found a few times. The chain recombines TRBV6-6 with TRBJ1-2; 10 nucleotides align to TRBD1. The CDR3 sequence is 12 residues long. Trimming cost V 4 bases and J 10 bases; bases outside gene matches: 3. CDR1 is MNHNY, CDR2 SVGAGI, per germline (reference sequence). CDR3 bases: TGTGCCAGCAGTTGGGACAGGGGAGACTACACCTTC. Protein product: CASSWDRGDYTF.

This clone was detected only once. V usage is TRBV9 and J usage is TRBJ1-2; 9 nucleotides line up with TRBD1. V lost 3 bases and J lost 5; bases outside the gene matches: 2. In germline, CDR1 is SGDLS, CDR2 YYNGEE. The CDR3 is 13 residues long. The CDR3: CASSATGGYGYTF. CDR3 nucleotides: TGTGCCAGCAGCGCGACAGGGGGATATGGCTACACCTTC.

The genes are TRBV30 and TRBJ2-3; D is uncertain. Trimming took 0 bases from V and 6 from J, leaving 7 bases between them. Per the germline V gene, CDR1 is GTSNPN and CDR2 is SVGIG (reference sequence). The CDR3 covers 12 residues. The CDR3, as DNA: TGTGCCTGGAGTGTATTGGTGGATACGCAGTATTTT. Translating gives CAWSVLVDTQYF.

The chain couples TRBV18 to TRBJ1-2; 7 bases match TRBD1. There are 13 residues in the CDR3. V dropped 4 bases and J dropped 4; count of bases not matched to a gene: 3. Germline V gene data show CDR1 as KGHSH and CDR2 as LQKENI. CDR3 nucleotides: TGTGCCAGCTCACGGGACAGCCTCTATGGCTACACCTTC. Translated: CASSRDSLYGYTF.

This clone was seen only a few times. This chain links TRBV7-9 with TRBJ2-4; tentative D call: TRBD2 (5 bases). Germline loops: CDR1 SEHNR, CDR2 FQNEAQ (reference sequence). The CDR3 spans 12 residues. Trimming pared 8 bases from V and 4 bases from J, leaving 9 bases between. In nucleotides, the CDR3 is TGTGCCAGCGGAGGACTGAAAAACATTCAGTACTTC. It translates to CASGGLKNIQYF.

For the CDR3, the DNA is TGTGCCAGTAGTATCCTAGGGGCACAGGGGGATCACACAGATACGCAGTATTTT. Amino acids: CASSILGAQGDHTDTQYF. The V gene is TRBV19, the J gene TRBJ2-3; TRBD1 matches at 8 bases. The CDR3 consists of 18 residues. V shed 3 bases and J 2 bases; nucleotides not matched to a gene: 13. In germline, CDR1 is LNHDA, CDR2 SQIVND (reference sequence).

The V gene is TRBV7-9, the J gene TRBJ1-6; D might be TRBD1 (6 bases). V was cut by 5 bases and J by 7 bases, with 15 bases left in between. From germline, CDR1 is SEHNR and CDR2 FQNEAQ (reference sequence). The CDR3 has 15 residues. The CDR3 region has the DNA TGTGCCAGCAGCCTAACACAGGGCCCCAATTCACCCCTCCACTTT. Translating gives CASSLTQGPNSPLHF.

This clone has only a few counts. The chain combines TRBV7-3 with TRBJ1-1; 9 bases map to TRBD1. Germline trimming cut 4 bases from V and 0 bases from J; bases unmatched to any gene: 9. Germline CDR1 is SGHTA and CDR2 is FQGTGA. The CDR3 length is 17 residues. The CDR3 here is CASSSTGGSVMNTEAFF. The DNA of the CDR3 is TGTGCCAGCAGCTCGACAGGGGGTTCGGTCATGAACACTGAAGCTTTCTTT.

This rearrangement joins TRBV11-2 to TRBJ2-3; D not resolved. The CDR3 loop spans 10 amino acids. With 8 bases removed from V and 5 bases from J, the gap between germline ends came to 5 bases. The germline CDR1 and CDR2 sequences are SGHAT and FQNNGV. DNA for the CDR3: TGTGCCAGCGGGAAAGATACGCAGTATTTT. It yields the protein CASGKDTQYF. Full variable domain (outside the CDR3, taken from reference TRBV11-2 and TRBJ2-3): EAGVAQSPRYKIIEKRQSVAFWCNPISGHATLYWYQQILGQGPKLLIQFQNNGVVDDSQLPKDRFSAERLKGVDSTLKIQPAKLEDSAVYLCASGKDTQYFGPGTRLTVL.

The chain links TRBV5-1 to TRBJ2-1, with 7 nucleotides matching TRBD2. The CDR3 sequence is 14 residues long. The germline V gene has CDR1 SGHRS and CDR2 YFSETQ. J lost 10 bases, V lost 0 bases, and 7 bases had no gene match. The CDR3: CASSLGTSDGEQFF. The CDR3 DNA is TGCGCCAGCAGCTTGGGTACTAGCGATGGGGAGCAGTTCTTC.

This clone has only a few counts. V and J are TRBV7-2 and TRBJ2-3; no reliable D call. Germline CDR1 reads SGHTA; CDR2 reads FQGNSA. The CDR3 extends over 15 amino acids. Between the trimmed V and J ends, which lost 2 bases and 2 bases, there was a span of 11 bases. CDR3 sequence: CASSLIGLFTDTQYF. The CDR3 DNA reads TGTGCCAGCAGCTTAATCGGCTTATTCACAGATACGCAGTATTTT.